This T cell receptor (beta chain) emerged from a study of cytotoxic CD8 clonotypes in ibrutinib-treated CLL listed by TCRdb under 2021. Study-level background: The cohort included around 15 treatment-naive and fewer than 12 relapsed/refractory patients; about 17 were IGHV unmutated. Responses were partial in around 25 patients and complete in 2; after median about 5.5 years follow-up, about 14 stayed in remission and some twelve progressed. The response samples were drawn at a median of around eleven months into treatment, with a range of about 6 to 36 months. Samples averaged roughly 260,000 productive templates and about 94,000 productive rearrangements. Longitudinal samples were available for about 30% of the roughly 86 trial participants. Cryopreserved peripheral blood mononuclear cells were obtained before treatment, at response, and at either sustained remission or disease progression. Patients were still on ibrutinib when every remission and progressive disease sample was collected. Points the paper makes about the study in general: Baseline clonality was found to be higher than that of age-matched healthy donors and was strongly correlated with circulating CD8+ T-cell counts. Public clonotypes were rare and either contracted or stayed stable during treatment, and the rise in clonality at ibrutinib response reflected the expansion of private clonotypes. Sustained-remission and progressing patients did not have matched sampling times, and lymph node repertoires were not examined. Clonality increased at ibrutinib response, stayed stable in sustained remission, and fell back toward baseline at progression.

Notes on this clone: Its binding antigen is unknown. Base-call qualities are not available, and no considerably larger clone is one nucleotide away.

Each clonotype received, on average, 10x coverage in deep resolution sequencing performed on a MiSeq, where the target depth lay between 1 in 1 million and 1 in 200,000 T cells. The immunoSEQ hsTCRB Kit was used to generate the TCR beta libraries. The source study handled its data this way. The data were analyzed with ImmunoSEQ Analyzer and ImmunoSEQ Data Assistant, and V, D and J gene assignments followed IMGT definitions. Clonality was computed as one minus normalized Shannon entropy of productive rearrangement frequencies, ranging from 0 to 1. Only overrepresented clonotypes making up at least 0.05% of each patient's repertoire were included in the public clonotype analysis. Approximately 12 repertoires from age-matched healthy donors, obtained from immuneACCESS, served as clonality controls. Entries here come from immuneACCESS through TCRdb and include only in-frame sequences with V and J called. Some clones fail to appear in such tables; in the studies checked, an unresolved V gene covers under half of the shortfall, and the cause of the remainder is unknown. Clonal size and the V and J genes are those of that table, whereas D and trimming came from the DNA. The sample table holds 190,000 or so clones, of which about two thirds were seen once. The top ten hold under 15% of the sample.

The sample's time point label is to be understood as: around 25 months on ibrutinib. For TCR beta library preparation, 1.5 to 2 micrograms of genomic DNA were extracted from the cryopreserved PBMCs. High-throughput TCR beta sequencing was performed on longitudinal blood samples from CLL patients receiving ibrutinib monotherapy. The patients took part in an open-label, single-center phase 2 trial of ibrutinib monotherapy. Relative to germline, V is 1 base shorter and J is 6 bases shorter, with 7 bases between their ends. CDR1 SGHTA and CDR2 FQGNSA were looked up in the germline V gene. The CDR3 goes from the cysteine to the phenylalanine over 13 residues. Only the CDR3 portion is preserved as DNA: 39 bases, with reading frame beginning at the first base.

The material sequenced was PBMCs, taken after 24 months of ibrutinib treatment. This clonotype was sampled from a human donor with chronic lymphocytic leukemia. The sequence links TRBV7-2 to TRBJ2-1; the D gene is not confidently resolved. DNA sequence: TGTGCCAGCAGCTTAGGGAACCTCAATGAGCAGTTCTTC. This translates into CASSLGNLNEQFF.